This T cell receptor beta chain was captured in a study of T cell repertoires in cytomegalovirus infection. As for the study in general: Recently identified HLA-C-restricted CMV epitopes were among the peptides used. General observations from the study: Accumulated public TCR beta family frequency recognized individuals carrying CMV together with the relevant HLA.

Via MiXCR, TCRdb re-called the reads, giving one row per CDR3 protein. The sample shows about 570,000 distinct CDR3 sequences, approximately 40% of them seen only once. Concerning this clonotype: Its specificity is unknown.

V was cut by 0 bases and J by 3 bases, with 24 bases left in between. The germline gives CDR1 SGHVS, CDR2 FQNEAQ. The CDR3 spans 19 residues. The TCR was taken from a human donor in good health (CMV status not recorded). Some clones in this sample may be carry-over from other donors' samples. The chain carries TRBV7-8 and TRBJ2-7, with D unresolved. This material consisted of cultured PBMCs, taken from culture after CMV antigen stimulation. Here the CDR3 DNA reads TGTGCCAGCAGCTTAGCGAAAGGACGGTTCGGAGATCCCCTCTACGAGCAGTACTTC. Its protein is CASSLAKGRFGDPLYEQYF.